Below, 17 T cell receptor beta chains from the same sample are listed, as sequenced in a study of T cells in Graves' hyperthyroidism and ophthalmopathy. Template material for amplifying TCR beta CDR3 regions consisted of RNA transcripts. Initially, a first-round RT-PCR of the TCR CDR3 employed the HTBI primer set. TCRdb reprocessed the multiplex PCR reads with MiXCR, giving one entry per CDR3 protein. The sample consists of fewer than 750,000 distinct CDR3 sequences, roughly 15% of them appearing once. Sequencing was performed on blood. Receptors originate from a woman aged 45-59 years with Graves' ophthalmopathy.

This clonotype was seen only a few times. The chain employs TRBV20-1 and TRBJ1-2; no clear D. Looked up from germline, CDR1 is DFQATT and CDR2 is SNEGSKA (reference sequence). V lost 8 bases to trimming and J lost 8 bases, with 12 bases between them. The CDR3 has 10 residues. The CDR3 DNA reads TGCAGTCTTCCCGGTTTGGGCTACACCTTC. Encoded protein: CSLPGLGYTF.

Note on this clonotype: A much more abundant neighbour one base away suggests this may be a read error. V gene TRBV7-9 combines with J gene TRBJ2-1; D unclear. Trimming removed 5 bases from V and 8 bases from J, with 10 bases in between. The CDR3 runs 12 residues. Germline V CDR1 and CDR2: SEHNR, FQNEAQ (reference sequence). In nucleotides, the CDR3 is TGTGCCAGCAGCGTAAACGGGCATGAGCAGTTCTTC. Protein product: CASSVNGHEQFF. Full variable domain (missing parts from reference TRBV7-9 and TRBJ2-1): DTGVSQNPRHKITKRGQNVTFRCDPISEHNRLYWYRQTLGQGPEFLTYFQNEAQLEKSRLLSDRFSAERPKGSFSTLEIQRTEQGDSAMYLCASSVNGHEQFFGPGTRLTVL.

At least ten counts were recorded for this clonotype. The CDR3 DNA reads as TGTGCCAGCAGCGCCAGGGTTGGTGAGCAGTTCTTC. It yields the protein CASSARVGEQFF. J is TRBJ2-1 and V is TRBV7-9; D may be TRBD1 (5 bases). V lost 5 bases, J lost 9 bases, and 11 bases lay in between. The CDR3 is 12 residues long. Germline V CDR1 and CDR2: SEHNR, FQNEAQ (reference sequence). The variable domain in full, completed from reference TRBV7-9 and TRBJ2-1, reads DTGVSQNPRHKITKRGQNVTFRCDPISEHNRLYWYRQTLGQGPEFLTYFQNEAQLEKSRLLSDRFSAERPKGSFSTLEIQRTEQGDSAMYLCASSARVGEQFFGPGTRLTVL.

Many counts were recorded for this clonotype. The chain joins TRBV20-1 to TRBJ1-2; 8 bases align to TRBD1. The germline CDR1 and CDR2 sequences are DFQATT and SNEGSKA (reference sequence). V gave up 6 bases and J gave up 4 bases; unmatched junction bases: 10. The CDR3 loop spans 14 amino acids. The CDR3 reads CSAQDRGTLYGYTF. The CDR3 DNA reads as TGCAGTGCCCAAGACAGGGGTACCCTCTATGGCTACACCTTC.

This clonotype was detected ten times or more. The V call is TRBV7-2, the J call TRBJ2-3; perhaps D is TRBD1 or TRBD2 (6 bases each). Trimming stripped 5 bases from V and 3 bases from J, with 21 bases between. CDR1 is SGHTA and CDR2 is FQGNSA in the germline V gene. This CDR3 region has 17 residues. In DNA form, the CDR3 reads TGTGCCAGCAGCCTACCACTTAGGGGGAGGAGGACAGATACGCAGTATTTT. Its translation: CASSLPLRGRRTDTQYF. Full variable domain (remainder filled in from reference TRBV7-2 and TRBJ2-3): GAGVSQSPSNKVTEKGKDVELRCDPISGHTALYWYRQSLGQGLEFLIYFQGNSAPDKSGLPSDRFSAERTGGSVSTLTIQRTQQEDSAVYLCASSLPLRGRRTDTQYFGPGTRLTVL.

This clonotype was found a few times. The genes are TRBV5-1 and TRBJ2-5; 7 bases are a match to TRBD2. Germline assignment: CDR1 SGHRS and CDR2 YFSETQ. The V segment lost 2 bases and the J segment 1 base; nucleotides outside the gene matches: 5. The CDR3 spans 15 residues. CDR3 in amino acids: CASSFSASGQETQYF. The CDR3 nucleotides read TGCGCCAGCAGCTTTTCGGCTAGCGGCCAAGAGACCCAGTACTTC.

The genes are TRBV7-2 and TRBJ2-2, with a weak D call TRBD2 (5 bases). Between the trimmed V and J ends, which lost 6 bases and 3 bases, there was a span of 11 bases. CDR1 and CDR2 from the germline V gene are SGHTA and FQGNSA. This CDR3 spans 14 amino acids. The CDR3 protein is CASRDKRYTGELFF. The DNA for the CDR3 is TGTGCCAGCAGAGACAAGCGGTACACCGGGGAGCTGTTTTTT.

This clonotype was counted between two and nine times. The gene calls are TRBV12-3 or TRBV12-4 and TRBJ1-2, with D perhaps matching TRBD1 (5 bases). The CDR3 runs to 14 residues. V shed 7 bases and J shed 3 bases, with 15 bases lying between them. The CDR3 region has the DNA TGTGCCAGCACCCGGGGGGAGGGTTACTATGGCTACACCTTC. Residues: CASTRGEGYYGYTF.

This clonotype was observed many times. This chain connects TRBV6-1 to TRBJ1-1, with D possibly being TRBD1 (5 bases). V lost 5 bases to trimming and J lost 4 bases, with 14 bases between them. Germline V CDR1 and CDR2: MNHNS, SASEGT. CDR3 length equals 14 residues. The CDR3 DNA reads as TGTGCCAGCAGTCGAAGCCTGGGGGGCACTGAAGCTTTCTTT. This gives the protein CASSRSLGGTEAFF.

There are a few counts of this clonotype. This chain joins TRBV5-6 and TRBJ2-7, with D hard to call. The germline V gene has CDR1 SGHDT and CDR2 YYEEEE. V was shortened by 2 bases and J by 3 bases, with 12 bases between the two germline ends. The CDR3 runs to 14 residues. The CDR3 DNA is TGTGCCAGCAGCTTTAGAACAGCCGACTACGAGCAGTACTTC. Protein sequence: CASSFRTADYEQYF. Filled out from reference TRBV5-6 and TRBJ2-7, the complete variable domain reads DAGVTQSPTHLIKTRGQQVTLRCSPKSGHDTVSWYQQALGQGPQFIFQYYEEEERQRGNFPDRFSGHQFPNYSSELNVNALLLGDSALYLCASSFRTADYEQYFGPGTRLTVT.

In this sample, this clonotype turned up a few times. V usage is TRBV29-1 and J usage is TRBJ2-3, with D uncertain. The CDR3 length is 15 residues. Trimming cost V 4 bases and J 0 bases, with 14 bases left between them. CDR1 SQVTM and CDR2 ANQGSEA come from the germline V gene. The CDR3 nucleotides are TGCAGCGTTGCGATGGTGGCAGCCAGCACAGATACGCAGTATTTT. It encodes CSVAMVAASTDTQYF.

This clonotype was counted only a few times. The chain links TRBV5-1 to TRBJ2-5; TRBD1 aligns across 9 bases. CDR1 is SGHRS, CDR2 YFSETQ, per germline. This CDR3 is 14 amino acids long. V was pared by 2 bases and J by 6 bases, with 5 bases of the junction left unmatched. This chain's CDR3 is CASSLSGTGKTQYF. The CDR3 nucleotides are TGCGCCAGCAGCTTATCGGGGACAGGGAAGACCCAGTACTTC. The variable domain in full, completed from reference TRBV5-1 and TRBJ2-5, reads KAGVTQTPRYLIKTRGQQVTLSCSPISGHRSVSWYQQTPGQGLQFLFEYFSETQRNKGNFPGRFSGRQFSNSRSEMNVSTLELGDSALYLCASSLSGTGKTQYFGPGTRLLVL.

The chain employs TRBV12-5 and TRBJ2-7, with 7 bases matching TRBD2. The CDR3 is made up of 18 amino acids. Per the germline V gene, CDR1 is LGHNT and CDR2 is FRNRAP. The J segment lost 4 bases and the V segment lost 1 base, leaving 16 bases of the junction unmatched. CDR3: CASGLGILGGSTAYEQYF. The DNA of the CDR3 is TGTGCTAGTGGTTTGGGCATCTTAGGCGGGAGTACTGCGTACGAGCAGTACTTC.

This clonotype was seen ten or more times. The V gene is TRBV20-1, the J gene TRBJ2-7; 10 bases are shared with TRBD2. V lost 6 bases to trimming and J lost 2 bases; unmatched junction nucleotides: 4. This CDR3 has 13 residues. The germline V gene has CDR1 DFQATT and CDR2 SNEGSKA (reference sequence). The CDR3, as DNA: TGCAGTGCAACTAGCGGGACAGCCTACGAGCAGTACTTC. Encoded protein: CSATSGTAYEQYF.

The rearrangement uses TRBV3-1 and TRBJ2-1; 9 nucleotides align to TRBD2. V lost 0 bases, J lost 5 bases, and 5 bases stayed unmatched. The germline CDR1 and CDR2 sequences are LGHDT and YNNKEL (reference sequence). The CDR3 is 16 residues long. Written as DNA, the CDR3 is TGTGCCAGCAGCCAAGATAGCGCGGGAGGGAACAATGAGCAGTTCTTC. The encoded protein is CASSQDSAGGNNEQFF.

Points on this clonotype: This could be a read error, since a much larger clone is one nucleotide away. The rearrangement uses TRBV20-1 and TRBJ1-4; D is possibly TRBD1 (5 bases). Germline CDR1 and CDR2: DFQATT and SNEGSKA (reference sequence). The CDR3 length is 14 residues. The V gene lost 4 bases and the J gene lost 9 bases, with 18 bases spanning the gap. The CDR3 is CSAIVTGLGQKLFF. The CDR3 DNA sequence: TGCAGTGCTATAGTTACGGGACTAGGGCAAAAACTGTTTTTT.

In its sample, this clonotype was seen many times. This sequence joins TRBV28 and TRBJ2-2; 7 nucleotides line up with TRBD1. The CDR3 extends over 16 amino acids. With V trimmed by 7 bases and J by 0 bases, 8 bases remained unmatched. The germline gives CDR1 MDHEN, CDR2 SYDVKM. The CDR3 sequence is CASNLPTGPNTGELFF. In nucleotides, the CDR3 is TGTGCCAGCAATCTTCCGACAGGGCCGAACACCGGGGAGCTGTTTTTT. The full variable domain, its missing parts supplied by reference TRBV28 and TRBJ2-2, is DVKVTQSSRYLVKRTGEKVFLECVQDMDHENMFWYRQDPGLGLRLIYFSYDVKMKEKGDIPEGYSVSREKKERFSLILESASTNQTSMYLCASNLPTGPNTGELFFGEGSRLTVL.